A single sample is the source of the 7 T cell receptor beta chains below, sequenced in a study of sequential checkpoint blockade in melanoma (dated by TCRdb to the late 2010s). Explained via the paper, the treatment or condition label denotes: randomized to nivolumab then ipilimumab (arm A) or the reverse (arm B). Libraries came from the immunoSEQ multiplex PCR assay. Entries here come from immuneACCESS through TCRdb and include only in-frame sequences with V and J called. Some clones fail to appear in such tables; in the studies checked, an unresolved V gene covers under half of the shortfall, and the cause of the remainder is unknown. The sample yields around 20,000 clones; about four fifths were counted once. The ten biggest clones cover 35% to 40% of the sample. The starting material was CD8+ T cells sorted from blood (inferred from file names), obtained from a patient given nivolumab and ipilimumab in sequence. The receptors come from a human donor with melanoma.

V usage is TRBV7-9 and J usage is TRBJ1-2; TRBD1 aligns across 8 bases. V lost 6 bases and J lost 5; bases outside the gene matches: 5. Germline-derived CDR1 and CDR2 are SEHNR and FQNEAQ (reference sequence). The CDR3 extends over 13 amino acids. The CDR3 coding sequence is TGTGCCAGCAGTTCCGACAGGGGTTATGGCTACACCTTC. Protein product: CASSSDRGYGYTF.

The chain joins TRBV7-8 to TRBJ1-2; 9 nucleotides line up with TRBD1. V trimming: 7 bases; J trimming: 4 bases; junction bases outside the gene matches: 10. This CDR3 has 15 residues. Looked up from germline, CDR1 is SGHVS and CDR2 is FQNEAQ. Written as DNA, the CDR3 is TGTGCCAGCACCCCTGGGCGGACAGGGGTCTATGGCTACACCTTC. Translating gives CASTPGRTGVYGYTF.

This sequence joins TRBV2 and TRBJ2-7; no definite D call. CDR1 is SNHLY and CDR2 is FYNNEI in the germline V gene. V was pared by 3 bases and J by 8 bases, with 11 bases between. This CDR3 has 12 amino acids. The CDR3 sequence: CASSEAYPQQYF. CDR3 DNA: TGTGCCAGCAGTGAGGCATATCCTCAGCAGTACTTC.

Comments on this clone: The junction and the germline gene differ at one end; a read error may be behind it. V is TRBV11-2 and J is TRBJ2-3; D is uncertain. Germline CDR1 is SGHAT and CDR2 is FQNNGV. This CDR3 has 18 residues. CDR3 nucleotide sequence: TGTGCCAGCAGCTTAGAAACCCTGCGTCCAGGAAGCACAGATATGCAGTATTTT. This encodes CASSLETLRPGSTDMQYF.

V and J are TRBV27 and TRBJ2-3; 7 bases line up with TRBD2. Looked up from germline, CDR1 is MNHEY and CDR2 is SMNVEV (reference sequence). After removal of 6 bases from V and 4 bases from J, the junction contained 7 bases not matched to a gene. The length of the CDR3 is 14 residues. The CDR3 region is CASRGGSLADTQYF. In DNA form, the CDR3 reads TGTGCCAGCAGGGGCGGGAGTTTGGCAGATACGCAGTATTTT.

The rearrangement joins TRBV25-1 to TRBJ2-7, with 7 bases identical to TRBD2. With V trimmed by 3 bases and J by 3 bases, 5 bases remained unmatched. Germline V CDR1 and CDR2: MGHDK, SYGVNS. This CDR3 has 14 residues. CDR3 loop: CASSEAGVFYEQYF. Written as DNA, the CDR3 is TGTGCCAGCAGTGAGGCGGGGGTCTTCTACGAGCAGTACTTC.

This chain uses TRBV14 with TRBJ2-3; no firm D call. V lost 1 base and J lost 3, with 11 bases in between. The CDR3 is made up of 15 amino acids. Germline V gene lookup returns CDR1 SGHDN and CDR2 FVKESK. The CDR3 reads CASSQGLAVTDTQYF. CDR3 nucleotide sequence: TGTGCCAGCAGCCAAGGGCTGGCGGTTACAGATACGCAGTATTTT. Full variable domain (remainder filled in from reference TRBV14 and TRBJ2-3): EAGVTQFPSHSVIEKGQTVTLRCDPISGHDNLYWYRRVMGKEIKFLLHFVKESKQDESGMPNNRFLAERTGGTYSTLKVQPAELEDSGVYFCASSQGLAVTDTQYFGPGTRLTVL.